Below, one T cell receptor beta chain is given with its context. As yet, its antigen is unknown. Libraries were prepared by immunoSEQ multiplex PCR; TCRdb keeps only in-frame clonotypes and omits some of them. The sample lists about 45,000 clones, around 72% occurring once. This sample is part of a study of vaccination effects on CD4 cells after COVID-19. Antigen-specific CD4+ T cells were expanded with viral peptide pools in the ViraFEST assay before sequencing. CD4+ T cells were isolated after nine to ten days of culture. It was between March and December 2020 that the person had a SARS-CoV-2 infection confirmed by PCR. From germline, CDR1 is MNHEY and CDR2 SVGEGT. The CDR3 spans 16 residues. V was shortened by 6 bases and J by 3 bases, with 18 bases between the two germline ends. Study-wide results and limits: Mainly new vaccine-induced clones made up the post-vaccine spike-reactive clones in convalescents.

The V and J genes are TRBV6-2 or TRBV6-3 and TRBJ2-1, with a weak D call TRBD2 (5 bases). Source: CD4+ T cells from PBMCs cultured with a peptide pool, taken before COVID-19 vaccination. The clonotype comes from a human donor who had a prior SARS-CoV-2 infection. The CDR3 DNA follows: TGTGCCAGCAGCACCCCCGGGGTAGCTGTCTACAATGAGCAGTTCTTC. It encodes CASSTPGVAVYNEQFF.